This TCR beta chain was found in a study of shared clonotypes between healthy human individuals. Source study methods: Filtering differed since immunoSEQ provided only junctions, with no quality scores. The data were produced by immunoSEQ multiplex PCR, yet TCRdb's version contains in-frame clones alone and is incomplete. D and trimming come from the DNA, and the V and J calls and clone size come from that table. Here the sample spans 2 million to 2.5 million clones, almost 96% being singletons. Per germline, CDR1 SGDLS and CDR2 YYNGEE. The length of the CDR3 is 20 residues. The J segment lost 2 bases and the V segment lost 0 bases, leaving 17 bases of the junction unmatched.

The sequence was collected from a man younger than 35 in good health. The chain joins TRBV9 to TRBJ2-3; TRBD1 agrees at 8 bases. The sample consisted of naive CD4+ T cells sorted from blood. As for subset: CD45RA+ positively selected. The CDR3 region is CASSVVGATGGGPYTDTQYF. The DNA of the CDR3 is TGTGCCAGCAGCGTAGTTGGGGCAACAGGGGGTGGCCCGTACACAGATACGCAGTATTTT.